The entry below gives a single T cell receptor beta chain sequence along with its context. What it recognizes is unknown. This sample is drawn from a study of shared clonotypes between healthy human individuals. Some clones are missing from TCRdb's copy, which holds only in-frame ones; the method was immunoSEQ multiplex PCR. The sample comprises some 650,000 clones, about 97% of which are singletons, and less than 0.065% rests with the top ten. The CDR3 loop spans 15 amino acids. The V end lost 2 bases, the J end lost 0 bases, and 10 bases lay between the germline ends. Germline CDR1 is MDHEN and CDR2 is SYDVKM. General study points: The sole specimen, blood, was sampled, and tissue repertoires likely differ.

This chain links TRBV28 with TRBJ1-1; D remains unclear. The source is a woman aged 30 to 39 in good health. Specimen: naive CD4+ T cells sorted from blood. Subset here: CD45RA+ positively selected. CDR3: CASSLISDVNTEAFF. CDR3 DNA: TGTGCCAGCAGTTTAATCTCGGACGTGAACACTGAAGCTTTCTTT.